The 20 T cell receptor beta chains listed next were all sequenced from one sample in a study of shared clonotypes between healthy human individuals. The method was immunoSEQ multiplex PCR; TCRdb's version includes in-frame clones alone and lacks a portion of them. The sample lists millions of clones, 93% occurring once. Sequenced material: naive CD4+ T cells from PBMCs. The subset was: CD45RA+ positively selected. The receptors shown here come from a man younger than 35 in good health. Some clones in this sample may be carry-over from other donors' samples.

Comments on this clone: Within the sample, other DNA sequences also encode this same CDR3. The chain joins TRBV6-5 to TRBJ2-2, with TRBD1 matching 8 bases. This CDR3 region has 16 residues. Germline CDR1 reads MNHEY; CDR2 reads SVGAGI. Losses at the gene ends were 2 bases for V and 0 bases for J; bases not matched to a gene: 2. The CDR3 DNA sequence: TGTGCCAGCAGTTACCAGACAGGGGCGAACACCGGGGAGCTGTTTTTT. This sequence encodes CASSYQTGANTGELFF.

The rearrangement links TRBV28 to TRBJ1-2; 7 bases align to TRBD1. This CDR3 comprises 12 residues. The germline V gene encodes CDR1 MDHEN and CDR2 SYDVKM. The junction had 9 bases not matched to a gene; V was cut back by 4 bases and J by 13 bases. This CDR3 reads CASSSSIQGFTF. DNA of the CDR3: TGTGCCAGCAGTTCATCGATACAGGGGTTCACCTTC.

The chain joins TRBV6-4 to TRBJ2-7; 10 positions match TRBD2. The CDR3 covers 15 residues. Germline loops: CDR1 MRHNA, CDR2 SNTAGT. Germline trimming cut 5 bases from V and 3 bases from J; bases unmatched to any gene: 7. The CDR3 DNA sequence: TGTGCCAGCAGTCGTCTAGCGGGAGAGGACTACGAGCAGTACTTC. This sequence encodes CASSRLAGEDYEQYF.

This clone was counted between two and nine times. This CDR3 reads CASSVTGAGTEAFF. CDR3 sequence (DNA): TGTGCCAGCAGCGTGACAGGGGCTGGCACTGAAGCTTTCTTT. The chain recombines TRBV9 with TRBJ1-1; 8 bases agree with TRBD1. Germline trimming cut 2 bases from V and 4 bases from J; bases unmatched to any gene: 4. The CDR3 spans 14 residues. Germline loops: CDR1 SGDLS, CDR2 YYNGEE.

This chain uses TRBV4-1 with TRBJ2-7; D is possibly TRBD1 (5 bases). The CDR3 consists of 14 residues. Germline CDR1 and CDR2: MGHRA and YSYEKL. Trimming removed 6 bases from V and 0 bases from J, with 12 bases in between. The CDR3 region has the DNA TGCGCCAGCAGACGCGACAGAAACTCCTACGAGCAGTACTTC. Encoded protein: CASRRDRNSYEQYF.

V and J are TRBV4-3 and TRBJ2-1, with a tentative D call TRBD2 (5 bases). Germline V gene data show CDR1 as LGHNA and CDR2 as YSLEER. Trimming cost V 4 bases and J 5 bases, with 6 bases left between them. This CDR3 is 12 amino acids long. CDR3 DNA: TGCGCCAGCAGCCTCGGGGACAATGAGCAGTTCTTC. This gives the protein CASSLGDNEQFF.

As to this clone: Additional DNA sequences in this sample encode the identical CDR3. This chain uses TRBV27 with TRBJ1-1; 9 bases agree with TRBD1. Germline loops: CDR1 MNHEY, CDR2 SMNVEV (reference sequence). V was pared by 7 bases and J by 1 base, with 1 base of the junction left unmatched. The CDR3 has 13 amino acids. The CDR3 protein is CASKGQGNTEAFF. For the CDR3, the DNA is TGTGCCAGCAAGGGACAGGGGAACACTGAAGCTTTCTTT.

This chain connects TRBV5-7 to TRBJ1-5; the D gene is possibly TRBD1 (5 bases). TRBV5-7 qualifies as an ORF whose function is uncertain. The V and J ends lost 3 bases and 3 bases respectively, with 16 bases between them. The CDR3 spans 16 residues. The DNA of the CDR3 is TGTGCCAGCAGCTGGATAGGGGAGAAAGACAATCAGCCCCAGCATTTT. Translation: CASSWIGEKDNQPQHF.

The CDR3 here is CASSEAWGNEQFF. DNA for the CDR3: TGTGCCAGCAGTGAAGCCTGGGGCAATGAGCAGTTCTTC. V and J are TRBV2 and TRBJ2-1; D is unclear. Between the trimmed V and J ends, which lost 0 bases and 6 bases, there was a span of 6 bases. The germline CDR1 and CDR2 sequences are SNHLY and FYNNEI. The CDR3 is made up of 13 amino acids.

The V and J genes are TRBV28 and TRBJ1-3; tentative D call: TRBD1 (6 bases). The CDR3 runs to 15 residues. From germline, CDR1 is MDHEN and CDR2 SYDVKM. The ends were cut back, 3 bases at V and 1 base at J, with 10 bases in the middle. In nucleotides, the CDR3 is TGTGCCAGCAGTTTGCCGCAGGGGTCTGGAAACACCATATATTTT. Amino acid sequence: CASSLPQGSGNTIYF.

A single count supports this clone. The gene calls are TRBV18 and TRBJ1-3; TRBD1 is a possible D gene (5 bases). From germline, CDR1 is KGHSH and CDR2 LQKENI. Trimming left V 2 bases short and J 4 bases short, with 15 bases between. The CDR3 spans 16 residues. CDR3 sequence reads: CASSPSQGITGNTIYF. The CDR3, as DNA: TGTGCCAGCTCACCAAGCCAGGGAATAACCGGAAACACCATATATTTT.

CDR3: CASSQADDTQYF. The CDR3 DNA is TGCGCCAGCAGCCAAGCGGATGATACGCAGTATTTT. The chain combines TRBV4-1 with TRBJ2-3; the D is unclear. The CDR3 is 12 amino acids. Trimming took off 1 base at V and 6 bases at J, with 5 bases between the two ends. Germline V CDR1 and CDR2: MGHRA, YSYEKL.

The V call is TRBV13, the J call TRBJ2-3; TRBD1 or TRBD2 may be the D gene (6 bases each). The V and J ends lost 6 bases and 8 bases respectively, with 18 bases between them. This CDR3 comprises 14 residues. Looked up from germline, CDR1 is PRHDT and CDR2 is FYEKMQ (reference sequence). CDR3 protein: CASSQLGGQGTQYF. For the CDR3, the DNA is TGTGCCAGCAGTCAATTGGGGGGCCAGGGTACGCAGTATTTT.

This chain connects TRBV7-6 to TRBJ2-2, with 11 bases that match TRBD2. The CDR3 totals 17 residues. V dropped 5 bases and J dropped 5; count of bases not matched to a gene: 10. CDR1 is SGHVS and CDR2 is FNYEAQ in the germline V gene. In DNA, the CDR3 is TGTGCCAGCAGCCCTCTAGCGGGAGGTTTCTCGACCGGGGAGCTGTTTTTT. Translated: CASSPLAGGFSTGELFF.

V is TRBV5-4 and J is TRBJ2-5, with D possibly being TRBD1 (6 bases). The CDR3 spans 14 residues. Trimming pared 2 bases from V and 5 bases from J, leaving 13 bases between. Germline CDR1 SGHNT, CDR2 YYREEE (reference sequence). The DNA of the CDR3 is TGTGCCAGCAGCTTCACAGGGTCACTGGAGACCCAGTACTTC. Its protein is CASSFTGSLETQYF.

This chain uses TRBV28 with TRBJ2-1; a weak D match, TRBD2 (5 bases). The CDR3 contains 16 residues. The germline gives CDR1 MDHEN, CDR2 SYDVKM. V dropped 0 bases and J dropped 6 bases, with 15 bases sitting between them. The CDR3 is CASSLWASLGSNEQFF. CDR3 sequence (DNA): TGTGCCAGCAGTTTATGGGCTAGCTTGGGGTCCAATGAGCAGTTCTTC.

The rearrangement links TRBV14 to TRBJ2-7; unclear D gene. CDR1 SGHDN and CDR2 FVKESK come from the germline V gene. V was pared by 3 bases and J by 2 bases, with 11 bases between. The length of the CDR3 is 14 residues. This CDR3 is CASSHRRRPYEQYF. The CDR3, as DNA: TGTGCCAGCAGCCACCGCCGCCGGCCCTACGAGCAGTACTTC.

J is TRBJ2-1 and V is TRBV7-8; D unresolved. CDR1 is SGHVS and CDR2 is FQNEAQ in the germline V gene. The CDR3 has 13 amino acids. Trimming took 7 bases from V and 8 from J, leaving 15 bases between them. The CDR3 reads CASMGSRRDEQFF. The CDR3 bases are TGTGCCAGCATGGGCTCTCGTAGGGATGAGCAGTTCTTC.

The chain couples TRBV28 to TRBJ1-5; the match to TRBD1 covers 7 bases. Per the germline V gene, CDR1 is MDHEN and CDR2 is SYDVKM. V dropped 5 bases and J dropped 5; count of bases not matched to a gene: 9. CDR3 length: 15 amino acids. The CDR3 here is CASSRQGRGHQPQHF. Here the CDR3 DNA reads TGTGCCAGCAGTCGACAGGGCCGTGGGCATCAGCCCCAGCATTTT.

The CDR3 reads CASSLGRLDRGYQPQHF. The CDR3 coding sequence is TGTGCCAGCAGCTTGGGGAGGCTGGACAGGGGTTATCAGCCCCAGCATTTT. V is TRBV5-5 and J is TRBJ1-5; 9 positions agree with TRBD1. CDR1 and CDR2 from the germline V gene are SGHKS and YYEKEE (reference sequence). This CDR3 spans 17 amino acids. The V gene end was trimmed by 0 bases and the J gene end by 5 bases; junction bases not matched to a gene: 9.